These 14 T cell receptor beta chains came from one sample sequenced in a study of CXCR3-negative and CXCR3-positive naive CD8 T cells. UMI-labeled 5' RACE TRB cDNA libraries were prepared from the cells. TCRdb processed the 5' RACE reads again and assigns one entry to each CDR3 protein, with no DNA. Its table records 100,000 to 150,000 distinct CDR3 sequences. General study findings and limits: For CXCR3-positive naive cells, TRB CDR3s were more hydrophobic than those of CXCR3-negative naive cells.

Their antigen targets remain unknown. The source material was naive CXCR3+ CD8+ T cells from blood. Subset of the sample: CD45RO-CCR7+CD27+CD95- naive CD8+ T cells expressing CXCR3 (TNR3+). These receptors were obtained from a human donor in good health. Some clones in this sample may be carry-over from other donors' samples.

The chain employs TRBV7-9 and TRBJ2-7; TCRdb calls TRBD2, which cannot be checked without DNA. The CDR3 totals 17 residues. The germline CDR1 and CDR2 sequences are SEHNR and FQNEAQ (reference sequence). The chain's CDR3 is CASSLASGGARNHEQYF.

The chain couples TRBV12-3 or TRBV12-4 to TRBJ2-4; lacking DNA, the TRBD1 call made by TCRdb goes unchecked. CDR3 length equals 13 residues. The CDR3: CASSRPGVSLQYF.

The chain's CDR3 is CASSLRAGGSLGTGELFF. The chain is built from TRBV11-2 and TRBJ2-2; TCRdb returns TRBD1, unconfirmable since there is no DNA. The germline V gene encodes CDR1 SGHAT and CDR2 FQNNGV. The CDR3 has 18 amino acids.

The rearrangement links TRBV6-2 or TRBV6-3 to TRBJ2-7. This CDR3 spans 13 amino acids. The germline V gene encodes CDR1 MNHEY and CDR2 SVGEGT. CDR3 region: CASSPPKVDEQYF.

The chain links TRBV2 to TRBJ2-5; the D call from TCRdb, TRBD1, cannot be confirmed without DNA. The CDR3 extends over 14 amino acids. Germline loops: CDR1 SNHLY, CDR2 FYNNEI. CDR3 loop: CASSVTGGRGPQYF.

The genes are TRBV28 and TRBJ1-1; TCRdb indicates TRBD1, and absent DNA this call remains unverified. The CDR3 has 17 amino acids. CDR1 is MDHEN, CDR2 SYDVKM, per germline. CDR3 amino acids: CASSHRTPYTQYAEAFF.

This chain links TRBV29-1 with TRBJ2-7. CDR1 SQVTM and CDR2 ANQGSEA come from the germline V gene. The CDR3 is 13 residues long. The CDR3 loop reads CSVQDRKTYEQYF.

This chain links TRBV30 with TRBJ2-7; TCRdb lists TRBD1, though no DNA is available to test this call. The CDR3 is made up of 11 amino acids. Germline V CDR1 and CDR2: GTSNPN, SVGIG (reference sequence). CDR3 sequence: CAWDRGLEQYF.

The chain uses TRBV20-1 and TRBJ2-2; TCRdb's D call, TRBD2, is unchecked because there is no DNA. This CDR3 is built from 18 residues. CDR1 is DFQATT, CDR2 SNEGSKA, per germline (reference sequence). The CDR3 spells CSARLDPTSGANTGELFF.

This rearrangement joins TRBV27 to TRBJ2-7; TCRdb selects TRBD2, and the lack of DNA leaves this call unchecked. Germline-derived CDR1 and CDR2 are MNHEY and SMNVEV (reference sequence). CDR3 length: 13 residues. CDR3 in amino acids: CASSFGRAYEQYF.

The V and J genes are TRBV7-2 and TRBJ2-3. CDR3 length: 16 amino acids. The germline CDR1 and CDR2 sequences are SGHTA and FQGNSA. The CDR3 sequence: CASRFPGLAGTDTQYF.

This chain connects TRBV13 to TRBJ1-2; TCRdb picks TRBD1, but there is no DNA to check that call. This CDR3 spans 17 amino acids. Germline CDR1 and CDR2: PRHDT and FYEKMQ (reference sequence). CDR3 sequence: CASSPAGQGSYNYGYTF. Full variable domain (outside the CDR3, taken from reference TRBV13 and TRBJ1-2): AAGVIQSPRHLIKEKRETATLKCYPIPRHDTVYWYQQGPGQDPQFLISFYEKMQSDKGSIPDRFSAQQFSDYHSELNMSSLELGDSALYFCASSPAGQGSYNYGYTFGSGTRLTVV.

The chain recombines TRBV28 with TRBJ2-3; TCRdb picks TRBD1, but there is no DNA to check that call. The CDR3 covers 15 residues. CDR1 and CDR2 (germline): MDHEN, SYDVKM. Here the CDR3 reads CASSPTGESTDTQYF.

This sequence joins TRBV20-1 and TRBJ1-6; the TCRdb call, TRBD1, lacks DNA for checking. Germline lookup yields CDR1 DFQATT and CDR2 SNEGSKA (reference sequence). This CDR3 has 15 residues. The CDR3 is CSARDHGTGGSPLHF.